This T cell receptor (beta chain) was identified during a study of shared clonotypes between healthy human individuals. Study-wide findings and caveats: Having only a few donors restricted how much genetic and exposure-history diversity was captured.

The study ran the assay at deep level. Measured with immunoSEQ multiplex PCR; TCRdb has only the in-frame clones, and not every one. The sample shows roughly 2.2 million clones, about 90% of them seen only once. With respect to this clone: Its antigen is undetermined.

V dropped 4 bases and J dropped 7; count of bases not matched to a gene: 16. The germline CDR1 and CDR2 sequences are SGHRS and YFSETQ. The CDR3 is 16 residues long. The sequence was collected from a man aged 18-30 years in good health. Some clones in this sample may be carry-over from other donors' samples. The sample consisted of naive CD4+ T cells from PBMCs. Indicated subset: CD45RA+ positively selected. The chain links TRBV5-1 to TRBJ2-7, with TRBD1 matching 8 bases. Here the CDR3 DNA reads TGCGCCAGCAGCCTTAACCCCGGGACAGGAGAGGGGGAGCAGTACTTC. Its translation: CASSLNPGTGEGEQYF.